A selection of T cell receptor beta chains follows, all from one sample in a study of cytomegalovirus exposure and HLA in healthy donors. TCRdb's copy holds only in-frame clones and misses some; the assay was immunoSEQ multiplex PCR. The sample lists 150,000 to 200,000 clones; roughly four fifths were seen once. Sequenced material: PBMCs. The receptor source for this set is a woman aged 18-35 years in good health and CMV-seropositive. Both conserved end residues are part of each CDR3. Fields, in order: J gene, CDR3 length, V gene, CDR3 protein.

TRBJ2-1	15	TRBV9	CASSHGLAGGLKQFF
TRBJ2-2	13	TRBV7-7	CASSSTQGAELFF
TRBJ1-5	13	TRBV30	CAWSVGGSVPQHF
TRBJ2-1	14	TRBV10-2	CASSGSGGLPEQFF
TRBJ1-2	16	TRBV27	CASSSYPGTGGRGYTF
TRBJ2-4	15	TRBV5-6	CASSLGAAAKNIQYF
TRBJ1-2	13	TRBV9	CASNRGGSYGYTF
TRBJ1-5	16	TRBV6-6	CASRPRVTSSNQPQHF
TRBJ2-1	15	TRBV6-5	CASSTAGGPGYEQFF
TRBJ1-2	14	TRBV10-3	CAISDIQGAYGYTF
TRBJ1-1	13	TRBV11-3	CASSLTRGTEAFF
TRBJ2-1	14	TRBV6-4	CASSVRGGYNEQFF
TRBJ2-1	15	TRBV13	CASSFSGGPVNEQFF
TRBJ2-3	22	TRBV14	CASSHPMRGPRGWAVDTDTQYF
TRBJ2-3	14	TRBV5-1	CASHSGGSTDTQYF
TRBJ1-6	14	TRBV6-1	CASSTDRDDSPLHF
TRBJ2-5	12	TRBV29-1	CSVGGVGETQYF
TRBJ2-3	16	TRBV5-4	CASSSNPSGGADTQYF
TRBJ2-2	14	TRBV7-3	CASSLNRATGELFF
TRBJ2-3	15	TRBV29-1	CSVGPRDSYTDTQYF
TRBJ2-1	11	TRBV6-1	CAGGFYNEQFF
TRBJ1-4	13	TRBV6-5	CASQQTTNEKLFF
TRBJ1-5	13	TRBV4-3	CASSQDRAQPQHF
TRBJ1-3	14	TRBV19	CASSARGAGNTIYF
TRBJ1-2	14	TRBV5-5	CASSLRQGYYGYTF
TRBJ2-5	15	TRBV10-3	CATATLAEPQETQYF
TRBJ2-5	16	TRBV7-2	CASSLGLAGGPETQYF
TRBJ2-3	14	TRBV19	CASSIQQVGGTQYF
TRBJ1-2	14	TRBV29-1	CSVRVGLINYGYTF
TRBJ1-2	19	TRBV6-1	CASRDWVVLGGSTNYGYTF
TRBJ2-7	13	TRBV2	CASRDRVRYEQYF
TRBJ2-5	13	TRBV5-1	CASSLRGQETQYF
TRBJ2-2	15	TRBV28	CASSGQTGFNGELFF
TRBJ1-5	15	TRBV28	CASSALGIANQPQHF
TRBJ2-3	13	TRBV30	CAWSGGGPNTQYF
TRBJ1-1	13	TRBV30	CAWSDLSGTEAFF
TRBJ2-5	14	TRBV11-3	CASSFRGREETQYF
TRBJ2-5	13	TRBV10-2	CASSGQIYETQYF
TRBJ2-1	15	TRBV7-9	CASSLWVAGANEQFF
TRBJ2-2	15	TRBV13	CASSPSGGDTGELFF
TRBJ2-5	13	TRBV6-6	CASSDPSGETQYF
TRBJ2-2	16	TRBV7-3	CASSSSLGGYTGELFF
TRBJ1-1	15	TRBV2	CASLRRTGGNTEAFF
NA	14	TRBV11-2	CASSLGGRAYEQYF
TRBJ2-7	15	TRBV7-9	CASSGPDRGDYEQYF
TRBJ1-1	16	TRBV4-3	CASSQPPGKRNTEAFF
TRBJ2-3	17	TRBV30	CAWSVAGGPGLTDTQYF